This TCR beta chain comes out of a study of T cell repertoires in cytomegalovirus infection. Study as a whole: The public TCR beta signatures pointed to both CMV infection and matching HLA type. Study results and caveats: Ex vivo, HLA-C-restricted CMV-specific TCR beta clonotypes prevailed over the rest of the response.

Between the trimmed V and J ends, which lost 6 bases and 1 base, there was a span of 9 bases. The germline V gene encodes CDR1 SGHAT and CDR2 FQNNGV. This CDR3 region has 13 residues. MiXCR, applied by TCRdb to the reads, yields one record per CDR3 protein. The sample lists about 830,000 distinct CDR3 sequences, about 33% occurring once. With respect to this clonotype: Antigen unknown.

The chain links TRBV11-2 to TRBJ1-1; no firm D call. The sequenced sample was cultured CD8+ T cells from PBMCs, obtained from culture after CMV antigen stimulation. This receptor was identified in a human donor in good health (CMV status not recorded). Some clones in this sample may be carry-over from other donors' samples. The CDR3 sequence is CASSYNTNTEAFF. The DNA of the CDR3 is TGTGCCAGCAGTTATAACACGAACACTGAAGCTTTCTTT.